The entry below gives a single T cell receptor (beta chain) sequence along with its context. This specimen comes from a study of blood T cell repertoires in COVID-19. Here immunoSEQ multiplex PCR was the method, and the copy in TCRdb shows in-frame clones only, minus some. The sample holds about 280,000 clones, roughly four fifths seen once. The CDR3 is 15 residues long. Germline V gene sequence: CDR1 SGHRS, CDR2 YFSETQ. With 6 bases clipped from V and 8 bases from J, the junction kept 8 bases outside the gene matches. The age range of participants was 18 to 89 years, with residence in about two dozen US areas.

V is TRBV5-1 and J is TRBJ2-1, with 13 bases aligning to TRBD2. The specimen was PBMCs or T cells enriched from blood (not recorded which). This TCR was sampled from a middle-aged man who had been exposed to COVID-19. CDR3 DNA sequence: TGCGCCAGCAACGAAAGACTAGCGGGAGGCGATGAGCAGTTCTTC. It translates to CASNERLAGGDEQFF.